These T cell receptor beta chains were read from a single sample in a study of CD8 T cells in ankylosing spondylitis. TCRdb used MiXCR to reprocess the 5' RACE reads, holding one entry per CDR3 protein. The data contain 150,000 to 200,000 distinct CDR3 sequences, 30% to 40% of them singletons. Sequenced: synovial fluid, either unsorted or a sorted T cell fraction (not recorded which). The receptor set was obtained from a male donor with ankylosing spondylitis. CDR3s include the opening cysteine and the closing phenylalanine or tryptophan. A D gene is named only where the DNA matches it firmly. Clone size is shown for a subset of rows, as once, few, many or a class of expanded clone.

clone size,J gene,V gene,D gene,CDR3 DNA,CDR3 protein
few,TRBJ2-1,TRBV24-1,-,TGTGCCACCAGTGGCGGCAGGGTAACTTCCTACAATGAGCAGTTCTTC,CATSGGRVTSYNEQFF
few,TRBJ2-7,TRBV4-2,-,TGTGCCAGCAGCCAGGGGGATCCCCTGGATGAGCAGTACTTC,CASSQGDPLDEQYF
-,TRBJ2-7,TRBV9,TRBD2,TGTGCCAGCAGCGTAGAAGGTAGCGGGCCCTACGAGCAGTACTTC,CASSVEGSGPYEQYF
few,TRBJ2-1,TRBV28,-,TGTGCCAGCTGCACCTATAGCGGATCCTACAATGAGCAGTTCTTC,CASCTYSGSYNEQFF
-,TRBJ1-1,TRBV7-2,-,TGTGCCAGCAGCTCCTTTCCGGCAGGGTCCACTGAAGCTTTCTTT,CASSSFPAGSTEAFF
many,TRBJ1-1,TRBV28,-,TGTGCCAGCAGTTTGGACTTGGGACGGCAGAACACTGAAGCTTTCTTT,CASSLDLGRQNTEAFF
few,TRBJ2-7,TRBV29-1,-,TGCAGCGTTGAGGCTAACAGCGGACTGTACTTC,CSVEANSGLYF
-,TRBJ2-7,TRBV5-1,TRBD1,TGCGCCAGCAGCTTATACCCACAGGGGGCGAGCCACGAGCAGTACTTC,CASSLYPQGASHEQYF
once,TRBJ1-2,TRBV12-3/TRBV12-4,-,TGTGCCAGCAGTTTAGGGCAACACCTAGGCTACACCTTC,CASSLGQHLGYTF
once,TRBJ2-7,TRBV3-1,TRBD2,TGTGCCAGCAGCCAAGTTCCCGGGACTAGCGGCTACGAGCAGTACTTC,CASSQVPGTSGYEQYF
-,TRBJ1-2,TRBV19,TRBD1,TGTGCCAGTAGCCGGGACAGGGGTAACTATGGCTACACCTTC,CASSRDRGNYGYTF
many,TRBJ2-1,TRBV3-1,-,TGTGCCAGCAGCCAAACCTACAATGAGCAGTTCTTC,CASSQTYNEQFF
few,TRBJ2-5,TRBV29-1,TRBD1,TGCAGCGTAGGGACAGGGGGTTATGAGACCCAGTACTTC,CSVGTGGYETQYF
many,TRBJ2-2,TRBV7-2,-,TGTGCCAGCAGCTTAGCTTTTGGGGAGCTGTTTTTT,CASSLAFGELFF
-,TRBJ2-1,TRBV6-2/TRBV6-3,-,TGTGCCAGCAGTTACTCGCCTTACCGTGGCTACAATGAGCAGTTCTTC,CASSYSPYRGYNEQFF
-,TRBJ2-2,TRBV5-1,-,TGCGCCAGCAGCTTGGAGGCCGGGTACGGGGAGCTGTTTTTT,CASSLEAGYGELFF
few,TRBJ1-4,TRBV29-1,TRBD1,TGCAGCGTTGCCAGGGGGCTTAATGAAAAACTGTTTTTT,CSVARGLNEKLFF
-,TRBJ1-6,TRBV3-1,TRBD1,TGTGCCAGCAGAGGGACAGGGCAGGGCAATTCACCCCTCCACTTT,CASRGTGQGNSPLHF
-,TRBJ1-2,TRBV7-9,TRBD1,TGTGCCAGCAGCCAAGGTATCGGACAGGGGGCGATCGATGGCTACACCTTC,CASSQGIGQGAIDGYTF
few,TRBJ1-1,TRBV7-3,TRBD1,TGTGCCAGCAGCTTACTTGGGACAGGGGGGACTGAAGCTTTCTTT,CASSLLGTGGTEAFF
-,TRBJ2-1,TRBV5-6,TRBD2,TGTGCCAGCAGCTGGAGTCGGACTAGCGGGAGCTCTCACTACAATGAGCAGTTCTTC,CASSWSRTSGSSHYNEQFF
many,TRBJ2-7,TRBV20-1,-,TGCAGTGGTACGAGGGGGGCGCGCTACGAGCAGTACTTC,CSGTRGARYEQYF
few,TRBJ1-1,TRBV20-1,TRBD1,TGCAGTGCTGGGGGACAGGGGGGGACTGAAGCTTTCTTT,CSAGGQGGTEAFF
-,TRBJ2-1,TRBV20-1,-,TGCAGTGCTAGAGATCTGGACAGATTCAATGAGCAGTTCTTC,CSARDLDRFNEQFF
-,TRBJ2-3,TRBV7-6,TRBD2,TGTGCCAGCAGCCCCCTGACCCAGGGAGGGGATACGCAGTATTTT,CASSPLTQGGDTQYF
many,TRBJ1-2,TRBV10-3,-,TGTGCCATCAGTGACTCAGGACAGGGCTACACCTTC,CAISDSGQGYTF
-,TRBJ1-1,TRBV5-1,TRBD1,TGCGCCAGCAGCTTGGTGCCAGGGGGAGGAGCTGAAGCTTTCTTT,CASSLVPGGGAEAFF
-,TRBJ2-7,TRBV20-1,TRBD1,TGCAGTGCTAGAGAGGCCGGGACAGGGCTCAACGAGCAGTACTTC,CSAREAGTGLNEQYF
-,TRBJ1-1,TRBV12-3/TRBV12-4,-,TGTGCCAGCAGTTGGGGCGTAGGTAACACTGAAGCTTTCTTT,CASSWGVGNTEAFF
-,TRBJ2-3,TRBV2,-,TGTGCCAGCAGTGACGCACTACCCACAGATACGCAGTATTTT,CASSDALPTDTQYF
few,TRBJ2-1,TRBV21-1,-,TGTGCCAGCAGCAAACCTCTCGGGCACGTGAGCTCCTACAATGAGCAGTTCTTC,CASSKPLGHVSSYNEQFF
-,TRBJ1-2,TRBV3-1,-,TGTGCCAGCAGCCAGGGCGGACGGCCTAACTATGGCTACACCTTC,CASSQGGRPNYGYTF
-,TRBJ1-5,TRBV2,TRBD1,TGTGCCAGCAGTGAGGGGACAGGGATCAATCAGCCCCAGCATTTT,CASSEGTGINQPQHF
few,TRBJ2-1,TRBV5-1,TRBD2,TGCGCCAGCAGAACTGGGACTAGCGGGGGGATAGATGAGCAGTTCTTC,CASRTGTSGGIDEQFF
few,TRBJ2-5,TRBV20-1,-,TGCAGTGCTTGCGGGGAACTAGGAGAGACCCAGTACTTC,CSACGELGETQYF
-,TRBJ1-1,TRBV27,-,TGTGCCAGCAGTCGCCAAACCGGACAGACGAACACTGAAGCTTTCTTT,CASSRQTGQTNTEAFF
few,TRBJ1-1,TRBV15,-,TGTGCCACCAGCAGAGTTTTTACAGGGCCGAACACTGAAGCTTTCTTT,CATSRVFTGPNTEAFF
few,TRBJ2-7,TRBV2,-,TGTGCCAGCAGTGGGTTTGCGGGGACCTCCTACGAGCAGTACTTC,CASSGFAGTSYEQYF
many,TRBJ2-1,TRBV12-3/TRBV12-4,TRBD2,TGTGCCAGCAGTCCAGGCGGGAGTTTTTACAATGAGCAGTTCTTC,CASSPGGSFYNEQFF
-,TRBJ2-1,TRBV10-3,TRBD2,TGTGCCATCAGCATCACTAGCGGGGGGGCCGGAGATCGCAATGAGCAGTTCTTC,CAISITSGGAGDRNEQFF
many,TRBJ1-5,TRBV2,TRBD1,TGTGCCAGCAGCCCGGGACAGGGGGCTCAGCCCCAGCATTTT,CASSPGQGAQPQHF
few,TRBJ2-3,TRBV7-8,TRBD2,TGTGCCAGCAGCTTCGGGGGGGGCACAGATACGCAGTATTTT,CASSFGGGTDTQYF
few,TRBJ2-7,TRBV12-3/TRBV12-4,-,TGTGCCAGCAGTTCCCGACCCTCCGAGCAGTACTTC,CASSSRPSEQYF
few,TRBJ2-5,TRBV19,TRBD2,TGTGCCAGTAGTCCCGGAGTAGCGGGAGTAGGCGAGACCCAGTACTTC,CASSPGVAGVGETQYF
-,TRBJ2-7,TRBV19,-,TGTGCCAGTAGTCCCGGAGGGGTTGGCGAGCAGTACTTC,CASSPGGVGEQYF
-,TRBJ1-1,TRBV20-1,-,TGCAGTGCTAGTTGGGAATCGAACACTGAAGCTTTCTTT,CSASWESNTEAFF
few,TRBJ2-2,TRBV7-3,-,TGTGCCAGCAGCTTACAGAGGACCGGGGAGCTGTTTTTT,CASSLQRTGELFF